This T cell receptor (beta chain) was recorded in a study of T cell changes during pregnancy in multiple sclerosis. Trimming removed 5 bases from V and 6 bases from J, with 17 bases in between. Per germline, CDR1 SEHNR and CDR2 FQNEAQ (reference sequence). The CDR3 runs 15 residues. Assay used: immunoSEQ multiplex PCR; TCRdb lists only in-frame clones, some missing. The sample lists about 68,000 clones, 90% occurring once. This sample comprised peripheral blood, obtained in the third trimester of pregnancy. The chain has TRBV7-9 and TRBJ1-5; D may be TRBD1 (6 bases). The TCR sequence derives from a female donor with multiple sclerosis, enrolled in a pregnancy study. CDR3 sequence (DNA): TGTGCCAGCAGCGCCATGTCTGGGGGCGGTCAGCCCCAGCATTTT. Translating gives CASSAMSGGGQPQHF. Full variable domain (missing parts from reference TRBV7-9 and TRBJ1-5): DTGVSQNPRHKITKRGQNVTFRCDPISEHNRLYWYRQTLGQGPEFLTYFQNEAQLEKSRLLSDRFSAERPKGSFSTLEIQRTEQGDSAMYLCASSAMSGGGQPQHFGDGTRLSIL.